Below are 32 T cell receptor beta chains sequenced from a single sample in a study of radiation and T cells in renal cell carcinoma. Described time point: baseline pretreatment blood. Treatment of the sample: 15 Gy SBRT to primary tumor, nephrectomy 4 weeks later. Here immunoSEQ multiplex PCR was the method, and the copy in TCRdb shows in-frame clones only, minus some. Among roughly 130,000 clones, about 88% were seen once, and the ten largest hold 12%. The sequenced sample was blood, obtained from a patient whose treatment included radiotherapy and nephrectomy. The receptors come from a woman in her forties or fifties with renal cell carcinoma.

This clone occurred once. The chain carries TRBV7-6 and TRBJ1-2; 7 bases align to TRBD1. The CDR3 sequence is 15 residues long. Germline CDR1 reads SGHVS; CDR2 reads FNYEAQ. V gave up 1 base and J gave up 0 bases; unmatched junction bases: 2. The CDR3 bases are TGTGCCAGCAGCTTAGGGACAGGTGCTAACTATGGCTACACCTTC. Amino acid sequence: CASSLGTGANYGYTF.

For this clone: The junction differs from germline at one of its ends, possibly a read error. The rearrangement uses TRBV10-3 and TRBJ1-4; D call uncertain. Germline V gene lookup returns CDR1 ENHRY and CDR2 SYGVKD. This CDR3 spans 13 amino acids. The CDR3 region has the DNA TGTGCCACCAGTTTTGCAGCTAATGAAAAACTGTTTTTT. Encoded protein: CATSFAANEKLFF.

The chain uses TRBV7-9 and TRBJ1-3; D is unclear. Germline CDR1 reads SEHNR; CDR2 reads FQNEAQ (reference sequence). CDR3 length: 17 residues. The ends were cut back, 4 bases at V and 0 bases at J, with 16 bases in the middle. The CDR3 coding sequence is TGTGCCAGCAGCTCATACATTTCGGGGTTCTCTGGAAACACCATATATTTT. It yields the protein CASSSYISGFSGNTIYF.

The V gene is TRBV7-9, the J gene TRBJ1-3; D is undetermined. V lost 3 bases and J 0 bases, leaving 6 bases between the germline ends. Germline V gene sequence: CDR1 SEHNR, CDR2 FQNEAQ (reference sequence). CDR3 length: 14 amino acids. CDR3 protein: CASSFGYSGNTIYF. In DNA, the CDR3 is TGTGCCAGCAGCTTTGGCTACTCTGGAAACACCATATATTTT.

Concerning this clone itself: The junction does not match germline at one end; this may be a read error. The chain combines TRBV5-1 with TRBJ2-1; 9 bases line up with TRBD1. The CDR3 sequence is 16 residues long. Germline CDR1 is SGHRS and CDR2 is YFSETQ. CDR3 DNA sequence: TGCGCCAGCAGCTATAATACCGGGACAGGGTCCCGTGGTTTGATCTTC. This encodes CASSYNTGTGSRGLIF.

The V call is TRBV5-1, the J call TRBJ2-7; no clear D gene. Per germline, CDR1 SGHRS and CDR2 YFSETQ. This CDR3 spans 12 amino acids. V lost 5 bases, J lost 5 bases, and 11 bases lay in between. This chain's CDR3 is CASRGSDDEQYF. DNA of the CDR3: TGCGCCAGCAGGGGGTCAGACGACGAGCAGTACTTC.

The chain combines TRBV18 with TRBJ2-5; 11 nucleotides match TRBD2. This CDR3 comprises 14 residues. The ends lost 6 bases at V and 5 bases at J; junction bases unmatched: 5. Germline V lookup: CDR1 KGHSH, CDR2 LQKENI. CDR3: CASSLAGGEETQYF. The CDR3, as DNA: TGTGCCAGCTCCCTAGCGGGGGGCGAGGAGACCCAGTACTTC.

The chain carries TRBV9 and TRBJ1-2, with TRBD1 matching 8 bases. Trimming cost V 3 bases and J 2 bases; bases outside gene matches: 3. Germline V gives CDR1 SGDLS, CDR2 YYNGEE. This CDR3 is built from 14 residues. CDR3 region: CASSAGQGNYGYTF. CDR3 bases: TGTGCCAGCAGCGCCGGACAGGGCAACTATGGCTACACCTTC.

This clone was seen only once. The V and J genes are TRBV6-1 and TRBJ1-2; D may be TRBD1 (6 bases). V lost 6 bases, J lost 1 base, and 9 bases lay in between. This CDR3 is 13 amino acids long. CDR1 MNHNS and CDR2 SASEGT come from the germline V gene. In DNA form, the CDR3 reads TGTGCCAGCAGCCTGGACAGTAACTATGGCTACACCTTC. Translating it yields CASSLDSNYGYTF.

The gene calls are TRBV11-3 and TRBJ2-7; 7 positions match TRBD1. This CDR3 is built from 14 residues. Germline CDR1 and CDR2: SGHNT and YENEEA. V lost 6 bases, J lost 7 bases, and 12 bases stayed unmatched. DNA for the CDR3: TGTGCCAGCAGTGAGACAGGGCCAGCGCGGGAGCAGTACTTC. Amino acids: CASSETGPAREQYF.

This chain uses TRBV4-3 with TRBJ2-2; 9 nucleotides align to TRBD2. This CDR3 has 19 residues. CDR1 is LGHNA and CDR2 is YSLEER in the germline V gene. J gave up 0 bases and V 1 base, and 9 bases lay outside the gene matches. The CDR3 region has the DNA TGCGCCAGCAGCCAAGGGTCTAGCGGGGACCTCGCGAACACCGGGGAGCTGTTTTTT. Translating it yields CASSQGSSGDLANTGELFF.

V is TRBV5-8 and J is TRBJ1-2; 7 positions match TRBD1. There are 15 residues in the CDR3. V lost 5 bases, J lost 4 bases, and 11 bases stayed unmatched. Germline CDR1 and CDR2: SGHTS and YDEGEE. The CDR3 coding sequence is TGTGCCAGCAGGCGCGATAGGGGGCTAAGCTATGGCTACACCTTC. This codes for CASRRDRGLSYGYTF.

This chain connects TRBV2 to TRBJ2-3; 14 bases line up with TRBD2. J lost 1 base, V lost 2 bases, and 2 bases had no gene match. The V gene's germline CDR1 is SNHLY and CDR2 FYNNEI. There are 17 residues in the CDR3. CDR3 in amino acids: CASSETGLAGGTDTQYF. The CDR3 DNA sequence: TGTGCCAGCAGTGAAACGGGACTAGCGGGGGGCACAGATACGCAGTATTTT. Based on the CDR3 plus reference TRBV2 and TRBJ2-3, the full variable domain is EPEVTQTPSHQVTQMGQEVILRCVPISNHLYFYWYRQILGQKVEFLVSFYNNEISEKSEIFDDQFSVERPDGSNFTLKIRSTKLEDSAMYFCASSETGLAGGTDTQYFGPGTRLTVL.

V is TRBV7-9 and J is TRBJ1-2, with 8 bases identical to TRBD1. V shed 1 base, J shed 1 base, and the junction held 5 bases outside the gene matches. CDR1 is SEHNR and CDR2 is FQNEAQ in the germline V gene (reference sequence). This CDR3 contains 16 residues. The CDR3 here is CASSLGGQESNYGYTF. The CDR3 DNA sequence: TGTGCCAGCAGCTTAGGGGGACAGGAGAGTAACTATGGCTACACCTTC.

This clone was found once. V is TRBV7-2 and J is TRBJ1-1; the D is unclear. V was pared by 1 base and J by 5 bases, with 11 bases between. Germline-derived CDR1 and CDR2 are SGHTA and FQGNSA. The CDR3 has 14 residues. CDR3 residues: CASSLEGRSTEAFF. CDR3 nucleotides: TGTGCCAGCAGCTTAGAAGGGAGGAGTACTGAAGCTTTCTTT.

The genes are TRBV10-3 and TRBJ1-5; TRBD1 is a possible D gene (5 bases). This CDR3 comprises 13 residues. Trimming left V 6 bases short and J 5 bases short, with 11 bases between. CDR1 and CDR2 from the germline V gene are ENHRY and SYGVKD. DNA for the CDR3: TGTGCCATCAGCCAGGGATTCGATCAGCCCCAGCATTTT. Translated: CAISQGFDQPQHF.

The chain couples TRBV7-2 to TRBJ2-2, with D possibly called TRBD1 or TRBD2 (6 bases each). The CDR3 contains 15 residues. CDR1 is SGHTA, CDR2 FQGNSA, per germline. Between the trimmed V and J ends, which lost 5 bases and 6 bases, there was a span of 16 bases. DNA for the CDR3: TGTGCCAGCAGCCCCCGCCGGGGGCGAGCCGGGGAGCTGTTTTTT. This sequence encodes CASSPRRGRAGELFF.

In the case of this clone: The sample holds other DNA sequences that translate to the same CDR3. CDR3 region: CASSPGQATYEQYF. CDR3 coding DNA: TGTGCCAGCTCACCGGGACAGGCGACCTACGAGCAGTACTTC. V gene TRBV18 combines with J gene TRBJ2-7, with 8 positions matching TRBD1. The J segment lost 2 bases and the V segment lost 3 bases, leaving 3 bases of the junction unmatched. The CDR3 runs to 14 residues. Germline V lookup: CDR1 KGHSH, CDR2 LQKENI.

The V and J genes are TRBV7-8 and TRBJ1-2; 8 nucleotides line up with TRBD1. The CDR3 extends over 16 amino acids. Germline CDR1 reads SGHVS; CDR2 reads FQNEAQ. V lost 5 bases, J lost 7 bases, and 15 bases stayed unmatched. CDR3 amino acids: CASSPVRWQGAGGYTF. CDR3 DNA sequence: TGTGCCAGCAGCCCCGTTAGATGGCAGGGGGCTGGTGGCTACACCTTC.

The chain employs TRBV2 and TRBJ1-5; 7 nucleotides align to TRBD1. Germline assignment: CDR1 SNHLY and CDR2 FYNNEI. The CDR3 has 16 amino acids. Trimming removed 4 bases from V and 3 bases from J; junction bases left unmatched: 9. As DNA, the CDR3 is TGTGCCAGCAGTGGACCCGGGACAGCGTTCAATCAGCCCCAGCATTTT. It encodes CASSGPGTAFNQPQHF.

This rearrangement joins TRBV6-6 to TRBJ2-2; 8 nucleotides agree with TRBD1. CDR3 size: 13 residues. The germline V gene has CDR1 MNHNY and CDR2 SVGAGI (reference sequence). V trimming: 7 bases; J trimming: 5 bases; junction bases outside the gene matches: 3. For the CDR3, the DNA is TGTGCCAGCACCGACAGGGGTACCGGGGAGCTGTTTTTT. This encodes CASTDRGTGELFF.

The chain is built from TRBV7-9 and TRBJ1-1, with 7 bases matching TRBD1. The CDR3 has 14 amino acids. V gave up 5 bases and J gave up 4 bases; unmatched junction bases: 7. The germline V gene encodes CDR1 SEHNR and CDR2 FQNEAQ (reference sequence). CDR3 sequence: CASSVDRDGTEAFF. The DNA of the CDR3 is TGTGCCAGCAGCGTTGACAGGGATGGCACTGAAGCTTTCTTT. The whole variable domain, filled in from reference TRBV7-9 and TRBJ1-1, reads DTGVSQNPRHKITKRGQNVTFRCDPISEHNRLYWYRQTLGQGPEFLTYFQNEAQLEKSRLLSDRFSAERPKGSFSTLEIQRTEQGDSAMYLCASSVDRDGTEAFFGQGTRLTVV.

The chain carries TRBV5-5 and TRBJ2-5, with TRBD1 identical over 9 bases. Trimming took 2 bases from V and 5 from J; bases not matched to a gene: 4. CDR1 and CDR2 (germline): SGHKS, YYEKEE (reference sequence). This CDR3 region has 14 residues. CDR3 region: CASSFDRGDETQYF. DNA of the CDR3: TGTGCCAGCAGCTTTGACAGGGGGGATGAGACCCAGTACTTC.

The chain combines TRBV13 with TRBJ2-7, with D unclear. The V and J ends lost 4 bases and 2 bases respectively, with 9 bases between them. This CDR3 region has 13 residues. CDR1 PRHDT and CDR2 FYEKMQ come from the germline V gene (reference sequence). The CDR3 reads CASSYRQTYEQYF. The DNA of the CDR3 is TGTGCCAGCAGCTATAGGCAAACCTACGAGCAGTACTTC.

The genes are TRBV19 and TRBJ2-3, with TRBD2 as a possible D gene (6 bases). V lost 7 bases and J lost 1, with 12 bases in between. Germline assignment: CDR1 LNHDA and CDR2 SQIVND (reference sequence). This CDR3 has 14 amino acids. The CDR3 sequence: CASTTAGGTDTQYF. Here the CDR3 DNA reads TGTGCCAGTACCACAGCGGGTGGCACAGATACGCAGTATTTT.

The CDR3 sequence is CASRRAGGDYGYTF. DNA of the CDR3: TGTGCCAGCAGAAGGGCCGGGGGGGACTATGGCTACACCTTC. This rearrangement joins TRBV27 to TRBJ1-2, with D tentatively TRBD1 (5 bases). The CDR3 is made up of 14 amino acids. V gave up 6 bases and J gave up 3 bases, with 14 bases separating them. Germline V CDR1 and CDR2: MNHEY, SMNVEV (reference sequence).

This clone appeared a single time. The CDR3 DNA follows: TGTGCCAGCAGCGATCCGGGACATTCCAATCAGCCCCAGCATTTT. Protein sequence: CASSDPGHSNQPQHF. This chain links TRBV7-4 with TRBJ1-5, with D perhaps TRBD1 (6 bases). The V gene lost 5 bases and the J gene lost 3 bases, with 14 bases spanning the gap. This CDR3 contains 15 residues. CDR1 is SGHVT, CDR2 SQSDAQ, per germline.

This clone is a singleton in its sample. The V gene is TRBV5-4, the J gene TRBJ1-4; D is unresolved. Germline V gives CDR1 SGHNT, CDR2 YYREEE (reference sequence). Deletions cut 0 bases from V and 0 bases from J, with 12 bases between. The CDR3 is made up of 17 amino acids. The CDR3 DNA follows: TGTGCCAGCAGCTTGGTGGGCAAGGGTGCAACTAATGAAAAACTGTTTTTT. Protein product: CASSLVGKGATNEKLFF.

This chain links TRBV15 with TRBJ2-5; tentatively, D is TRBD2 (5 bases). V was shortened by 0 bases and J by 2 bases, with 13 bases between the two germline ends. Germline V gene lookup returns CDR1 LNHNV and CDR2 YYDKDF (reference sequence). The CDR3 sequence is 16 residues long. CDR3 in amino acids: CATSRDFRGTQETQYF. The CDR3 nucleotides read TGTGCCACCAGCAGAGATTTCCGGGGAACGCAAGAGACCCAGTACTTC.

CDR3 sequence reads: CASSPRGQTIGQTQYF. The DNA for the CDR3 is TGTGCCAGCAGCCCGAGGGGCCAGACAATTGGGCAGACCCAGTACTTC. V gene TRBV7-9 combines with J gene TRBJ2-5; D might be TRBD1 or TRBD2, each matching 5 bases. This CDR3 is 16 amino acids long. V was cut by 5 bases and J by 6 bases, with 22 bases left in between. Germline CDR1 is SEHNR and CDR2 is FQNEAQ (reference sequence).

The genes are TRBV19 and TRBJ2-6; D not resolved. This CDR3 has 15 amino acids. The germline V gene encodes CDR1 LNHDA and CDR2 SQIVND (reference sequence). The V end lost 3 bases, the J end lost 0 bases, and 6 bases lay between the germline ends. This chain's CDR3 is CASSMVSSGANVLTF. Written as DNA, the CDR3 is TGTGCCAGTAGTATGGTCAGCTCTGGGGCCAACGTCCTGACTTTC.

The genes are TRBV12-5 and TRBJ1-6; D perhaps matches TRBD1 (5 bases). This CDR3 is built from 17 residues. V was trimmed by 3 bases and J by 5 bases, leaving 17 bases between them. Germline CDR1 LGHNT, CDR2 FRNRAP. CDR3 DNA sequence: TGTGCTAGTGGTTTTCGCCTCAGGGCAGGAGATAATTCACCCCTCCACTTT. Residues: CASGFRLRAGDNSPLHF.